This is a list of T cell receptor beta chains from one sample in a study of vaccination and CD4 T cells after COVID-19. Each CDR3 protein is one row after TCRdb ran MiXCR on the PCR reads. The sample consists of about 5,000 distinct CDR3 sequences, around half of them appearing once. These receptors are not linked to any known antigen. The material sequenced was CD4+ T cells from blood, cultured in vitro. The receptors shown here come from a human donor who had recovered from COVID-19. The CDR3 runs from the conserved cysteine through the conserved F or W. The D gene is left open where the match is weak. Only part of the rows carry a size: once, few, many, or a class if the clone is expanded.

TRBJ2-1	NA	TRBD2	TRBV20-1	CSASGGASNNEQFF	TGCAGTGCTAGCGGGGGGGCATCCAACAATGAGCAGTTCTTC
TRBJ2-2	NA	TRBD1	TRBV11-3	CASSLHTGQANTGELFF	TGTGCCAGCAGCTTGCACACCGGACAGGCAAATACCGGGGAGCTGTTTTTT
TRBJ2-2	NA	NA	TRBV15	CATSRDRGHTGELFF	TGTGCCACCAGCAGAGATCGGGGGCACACCGGGGAGCTGTTTTTT
TRBJ2-6	NA	NA	TRBV10-3	CAIRDGTAGANVLTF	TGTGCCATCAGGGACGGGACGGCTGGGGCCAACGTCCTGACTTTC
TRBJ1-6	few	TRBD1	TRBV5-1	CASSIRQGSSPLHF	TGCGCCAGCAGCATACGACAGGGGTCTTCACCCCTCCACTTT
TRBJ2-7	few	NA	TRBV7-2	CASSFQGLAASYEQYF	TGTGCCAGCAGCTTTCAGGGGCTAGCGGCCTCCTACGAGCAGTACTTC
TRBJ1-5	NA	NA	TRBV7-2	CASSLTGHSNQPQHF	TGTGCCAGCAGCTTAACGGGCCATAGCAATCAGCCCCAGCATTTT
TRBJ2-7	few	NA	TRBV7-3	CASSLSAGRYEQYF	TGTGCCAGCAGCTTATCGGCAGGGAGATACGAGCAGTACTTC
TRBJ2-2	NA	NA	TRBV19	CASSIVTPFGELFF	TGTGCCAGTAGTATAGTGACCCCGTTCGGGGAGCTGTTTTTT
TRBJ1-2	NA	TRBD1	TRBV20-1	CSAQLSDRAYGYTF	TGCAGTGCGCAACTCTCCGACAGGGCCTATGGCTACACCTTC
TRBJ2-5	medium-sized	TRBD2	TRBV12-3/TRBV12-4	CASKREARSETQYF	TGTGCCAGCAAGCGGGAGGCGAGATCCGAGACCCAGTACTTC
TRBJ2-6	NA	NA	TRBV19	CASSGRGTAGANVLTF	TGTGCCAGTAGTGGACGGGGGACGGCCGGGGCCAACGTCCTGACTTTC
TRBJ2-1	NA	TRBD2	TRBV6-2/TRBV6-3	CASHQPAVAGGEQFF	TGTGCCAGCCATCAGCCGGCGGTGGCGGGAGGTGAGCAGTTCTTC
TRBJ2-4	NA	NA	TRBV18	CASTQERRDIQYF	TGTGCCAGCACCCAAGAGCGACGGGACATTCAGTACTTC
TRBJ1-2	NA	NA	TRBV10-3	CAISASQGSYTF	TGTGCCATCAGTGCGAGTCAGGGGAGCTACACCTTC
TRBJ2-1	NA	TRBD2	TRBV7-2	CASSIRLAGRGEQFF	TGTGCCAGCAGCATTAGACTAGCGGGACGCGGCGAGCAGTTCTTC
TRBJ1-1	NA	TRBD1	TRBV7-8	CASSLSTGGGSEAFF	TGTGCCAGCAGCTTATCCACAGGGGGGGGCTCTGAAGCTTTCTTT
TRBJ1-5	few	NA	TRBV2	CASSAIEVLPQHF	TGTGCCAGCAGTGCCATTGAGGTTTTGCCCCAGCATTTT
TRBJ2-3	NA	TRBD2	TRBV11-3	CASSLGVAGGPDTQYF	TGTGCCAGCAGCTTAGGGGTAGCGGGGGGGCCAGATACGCAGTATTTT
TRBJ2-2	NA	NA	TRBV2	CAGSLEEGGELFF	TGTGCCGGCTCTCTGGAGGAGGGCGGGGAGCTGTTTTTT
TRBJ1-1	NA	NA	TRBV5-4	CASSLDSGMNTEAFF	TGTGCCAGCAGCTTGGACAGCGGGATGAACACTGAAGCTTTCTTT
TRBJ2-2	hyperexpanded	NA	TRBV11-2	CASSPPAFTGELFF	TGTGCCAGCAGCCCCCCAGCGTTTACCGGGGAGCTGTTTTTT
TRBJ2-7	NA	NA	TRBV2	CASTLAGTLSYEQYF	TGTGCCAGCACCCTTGCCGGGACATTATCCTACGAGCAGTACTTC